Listed here are 2 T cell receptor beta chains from one sample, sequenced in a study of shared clonotypes between healthy human individuals. This table comes from immunoSEQ multiplex PCR, and its TCRdb copy is limited to in-frame clones, with some not included. This repertoire shows about 610,000 clones, roughly 97% found once; its top ten account for approximately 0.057%. The sample was naive CD4+ T cells sorted from blood. Subset given: CD45RA+ positively selected. These TCRs come from a young woman in good health.

The genes are TRBV25-1 and TRBJ2-7, with TRBD1 matching 7 bases. J lost 1 base, V lost 5 bases, and 8 bases had no gene match. The CDR3 is 15 amino acids. The germline V gene has CDR1 MGHDK and CDR2 SYGVNS. This chain's CDR3 is CASSSPGQRSYEQYF. CDR3 nucleotides: TGTGCCAGCAGTAGCCCGGGACAGCGGTCCTACGAGCAGTACTTC.

The gene calls are TRBV23-1 and TRBJ2-7; the D is unclear. TRBV23-1 is annotated as an ORF whose role is uncertain. CDR3 length equals 15 residues. V gave up 6 bases and J gave up 0 bases, with 15 bases separating them. The CDR3 coding sequence is TGCGCCAGCAGACGACGACACTCGAACTCCTACGAGCAGTACTTC. Encoded protein: CASRRRHSNSYEQYF.